This TCR beta chain was obtained from a study of blood T cell repertoires in COVID-19. Overall study: There were acute and convalescent COVID-19 samples, and they came from the United States, Italy and Spain. The analysed material was cDNA or gDNA that came from T cells, B-cell-depleted T cells, or PBMCs.

Authors' methods: Nucleated cell number was recorded as an estimate derived from reference gene primer amplification. Assay: immunoSEQ multiplex PCR; the TCRdb copy retains only in-frame clones and omits some. The DNA was the basis for D and trimming; V, J and clone size are from that table. The sample lists some 190,000 clones; 70% to 90% were seen once. Germline assignment: CDR1 GTSNPN and CDR2 SVGIG (reference sequence). Trimming left V 1 base short and J 6 bases short, with 12 bases between. This CDR3 spans 13 amino acids. Input material: peripheral blood. The chain recombines TRBV30 with TRBJ1-2, with a possible D match to TRBD1 (5 bases). The sequence derives from a woman aged 80 or over with acute or convalescent COVID-19. The CDR3 reads CAWSDRGTHGYTF. Written as DNA, the CDR3 is TGTGCCTGGAGTGATAGGGGAACGCATGGCTACACCTTC.